The present TCR beta chain was sequenced within a study of blood T cell repertoires in COVID-19. For the study at large: Samples came from the United States, Italy and Spain, spanning acute and convalescent COVID-19. Nucleic acid was either cDNA or gDNA, and it came from T cells, B-cell-depleted T cells, or PBMCs.

In the original workflow: Reference gene primer amplification in the assay estimated nucleated cell counts. Here immunoSEQ multiplex PCR was the method, and the copy in TCRdb shows in-frame clones only, minus some. The V and J calls and clone size are taken from that table; D and trimming were inferred from the DNA. The data hold some 210,000 clones, with roughly 80% observed a single time. This CDR3 has 15 amino acids. The V gene lost 5 bases and the J gene lost 2 bases, with 14 bases spanning the gap. Germline loops: CDR1 LNHDA, CDR2 SQIVND (reference sequence). The chain recombines TRBV19 with TRBJ2-3, with D maybe TRBD1 (6 bases). This TCR was sampled from a human donor in a cohort sampled during active COVID-19. The specimen sequenced was peripheral blood. The CDR3 spells CASSARGQTTDTQYF. The CDR3 nucleotides are TGTGCCAGTAGTGCCAGGGGTCAAACCACAGATACGCAGTATTTT.